The 27 T cell receptor beta chains listed next were all sequenced from one sample in a study of cytomegalovirus exposure and HLA in healthy donors. A multiplex PCR was run with 60 Vbeta primers and 13 Jbeta primers. Data came from immunoSEQ multiplex PCR; TCRdb stores just in-frame clones and leaves some out. Among some 130,000 clones listed, about 82% were seen once. The sequenced material came from PBMCs. These receptors all stem from a man between 25 and 39 years old in good health.

This chain connects TRBV6-5 to TRBJ2-1, with D possibly TRBD2 on 5 matching bases. The CDR3 runs to 14 residues. CDR1 is MNHEY and CDR2 is SVGAGI in the germline V gene. The germline V and J ends were trimmed by 7 bases and 1 base, with 11 bases remaining between them. CDR3 protein: CASTRGLSYNEQFF. In DNA, the CDR3 is TGTGCCAGCACGCGAGGGCTATCCTACAATGAGCAGTTCTTC.

The chain links TRBV10-1 to TRBJ2-7, with TRBD2 identical over 10 bases. With V trimmed by 1 base and J by 6 bases, 3 bases remained unmatched. This CDR3 spans 14 amino acids. Germline CDR1 WNHNN, CDR2 SYGVQD (reference sequence). The CDR3 region has the DNA TGCGCCAGCAGTGAGTATGGGACTAGCGCCGAGCAGTACTTC. It is translated as CASSEYGTSAEQYF.

This clone was found once. Mismatch with germline at one junction end may stem from a read error. V and J are TRBV6-5 and TRBJ2-3, with D perhaps matching TRBD1 (7 bases). The CDR3 has 15 residues. Germline lookup yields CDR1 MNHEY and CDR2 SVGAGI. The CDR3 spells CACSYEQGGTDTQYF. CDR3 nucleotides: TGTGCCTGCAGTTACGAGCAGGGGGGAACAGATACGCAGTATTTT.

This clone came up a few times. The chain has TRBV7-2 and TRBJ1-1, with D unresolved. The V and J ends lost 0 bases and 2 bases respectively, with 7 bases between them. The CDR3 contains 14 residues. CDR1 SGHTA and CDR2 FQGNSA come from the germline V gene. CDR3 amino acids: CASSLALENTEAFF. The CDR3 bases are TGTGCCAGCAGCTTAGCGCTAGAAAACACTGAAGCTTTCTTT. The entire variable domain, with the rest obtained from reference TRBV7-2 and TRBJ1-1, is as follows: GAGVSQSPSNKVTEKGKDVELRCDPISGHTALYWYRQSLGQGLEFLIYFQGNSAPDKSGLPSDRFSAERTGGSVSTLTIQRTQQEDSAVYLCASSLALENTEAFFGQGTRLTVV.

The chain is built from TRBV28 and TRBJ2-1; TRBD2 matches at 7 bases. The CDR3 covers 15 residues. Germline loops: CDR1 MDHEN, CDR2 SYDVKM. With 9 bases clipped from V and 4 bases from J, the junction kept 12 bases outside the gene matches. The CDR3 sequence is CASWEGLAVYNEQFF. The DNA of the CDR3 is TGTGCCAGTTGGGAGGGGCTAGCGGTTTACAATGAGCAGTTCTTC. The whole variable domain, filled in from reference TRBV28 and TRBJ2-1, reads DVKVTQSSRYLVKRTGEKVFLECVQDMDHENMFWYRQDPGLGLRLIYFSYDVKMKEKGDIPEGYSVSREKKERFSLILESASTNQTSMYLCASWEGLAVYNEQFFGPGTRLTVL.

The rearrangement uses TRBV7-3 and TRBJ2-1; 9 bases match TRBD2. Per the germline V gene, CDR1 is SGHTA and CDR2 is FQGTGA. V dropped 2 bases and J dropped 8; count of bases not matched to a gene: 10. CDR3 length: 16 amino acids. The CDR3 DNA reads TGTGCCAGCAGCTTAGGGGTTAGCGGGAGCATAGATGAGCAGTTCTTC. Translating gives CASSLGVSGSIDEQFF.

This clone was counted a few times. The rearrangement joins TRBV10-3 to TRBJ1-5; D is possibly TRBD1 (5 bases). Deletions cut 4 bases from V and 4 bases from J, with 8 bases between. The germline V gene has CDR1 ENHRY and CDR2 SYGVKD. This CDR3 is 13 amino acids long. CDR3 sequence reads: CAISVAGNQPQHF. CDR3 nucleotide sequence: TGTGCCATCAGTGTCGCAGGGAATCAGCCCCAGCATTTT.

The chain is built from TRBV27 and TRBJ2-1; 13 bases line up with TRBD2. The V and J ends lost 5 bases and 9 bases, in that order; junction bases with no gene match: 4. The germline V gene has CDR1 MNHEY and CDR2 SMNVEV (reference sequence). CDR3 size: 14 residues. The CDR3 here is CASSPRTSGSEQFF. CDR3 sequence (DNA): TGTGCCAGCAGTCCCCGGACTAGCGGGAGTGAGCAGTTCTTC.

The rearrangement links TRBV2 to TRBJ2-3; D is possibly TRBD2 (6 bases). This CDR3 contains 14 residues. The V gene lost 1 base and the J gene lost 4 bases, with 9 bases spanning the gap. Germline loops: CDR1 SNHLY, CDR2 FYNNEI. The CDR3 loop is CASSEGRAADTQYF. In DNA form, the CDR3 reads TGTGCCAGCAGTGAAGGGAGGGCCGCAGATACGCAGTATTTT. The full variable domain, in which reference TRBV2 and TRBJ2-3 provide the parts outside the CDR3, is EPEVTQTPSHQVTQMGQEVILRCVPISNHLYFYWYRQILGQKVEFLVSFYNNEISEKSEIFDDQFSVERPDGSNFTLKIRSTKLEDSAMYFCASSEGRAADTQYFGPGTRLTVL.

The gene calls are TRBV5-1 and TRBJ1-1; 9 positions match TRBD1. In germline, CDR1 is SGHRS, CDR2 YFSETQ. V lost 4 bases, J lost 4 bases, and 5 bases stayed unmatched. The length of the CDR3 is 14 residues. The CDR3 DNA reads TGCGCCAGCAGCCAACAGGGGGCGCCCACTGAAGCTTTCTTT. As protein: CASSQQGAPTEAFF.

V gene TRBV4-3 combines with J gene TRBJ2-3; D is perhaps TRBD2 (5 bases). In germline, CDR1 is LGHNA, CDR2 YSLEER. V gave up 2 bases and J gave up 8 bases, with 11 bases separating them. The length of the CDR3 is 13 residues. The CDR3 nucleotides are TGCGCCAGCAGCCAATCTAGCAGTGGTACGCAGTATTTT. Its protein is CASSQSSSGTQYF.

This sequence joins TRBV11-3 and TRBJ2-2; TRBD2 might be the D (6 bases). The germline gives CDR1 SGHNT, CDR2 YENEEA. The CDR3 is made up of 14 amino acids. Trimming left V 5 bases short and J 6 bases short, with 13 bases between. In DNA form, the CDR3 reads TGTGCCAGCAGCCCCAGACTAGGGCCCGGGGAGCTGTTTTTT. Translating it yields CASSPRLGPGELFF.

The chain couples TRBV7-8 to TRBJ2-7; possibly TRBD1 for D (6 bases). Trimming took 5 bases from V and 10 from J, leaving 12 bases between them. CDR1 and CDR2 from the germline V gene are SGHVS and FQNEAQ. The CDR3 is 11 residues long. The CDR3 coding sequence is TGTGCCAGCAGCCCGCAGGGGCGACAGTACTTC. As protein: CASSPQGRQYF. Full variable domain (missing parts from reference TRBV7-8 and TRBJ2-7): GAGVSQSPRYKVAKRGQDVALRCDPISGHVSLFWYQQALGQGPEFLTYFQNEAQLDKSGLPSDRFFAERPEGSVSTLKIQRTQQEDSAVYLCASSPQGRQYFGPGTRLTVT.

V is TRBV28 and J is TRBJ2-2; 7 bases agree with TRBD2. V gave up 4 bases and J gave up 5 bases; unmatched junction bases: 10. The germline gives CDR1 MDHEN, CDR2 SYDVKM. The CDR3 totals 16 residues. The CDR3 spells CASSSFRLARTGELFF. The CDR3 nucleotides are TGTGCCAGCAGTTCTTTCAGACTAGCACGTACCGGGGAGCTGTTTTTT.

DNA for the CDR3: TGTGCCAGCAGCTTGTACCAGGGCTATGGCTACACCTTC. Amino acid sequence: CASSLYQGYGYTF. This chain uses TRBV5-4 with TRBJ1-2; maybe TRBD1 (5 bases). The germline gives CDR1 SGHNT, CDR2 YYREEE (reference sequence). Trimming pared 1 base from V and 4 bases from J, leaving 8 bases between. The CDR3 contains 13 residues.

Only one count was recorded for this clone. V is TRBV30 and J is TRBJ2-7; D gene unclear. Germline V gene lookup returns CDR1 GTSNPN and CDR2 SVGIG (reference sequence). This CDR3 has 12 residues. Trimming cost V 1 base and J 0 bases, with 4 bases left between them. CDR3 in DNA: TGTGCCTGGAGTGCTCTCTCCTACGAGCAGTACTTC. Protein product: CAWSALSYEQYF. Filled out from reference TRBV30 and TRBJ2-7, the complete variable domain reads SQTIHQWPATLVQPVGSPLSLECTVEGTSNPNLYWYRQAAGRGLQLLFYSVGIGQISSEVPQNLSASRPQDRQFILSSKKLLLSDSGFYLCAWSALSYEQYFGPGTRLTVT.

The J gene is TRBJ1-5, the V gene TRBV6-5, with unresolved D. V was pared by 6 bases and J by 2 bases, with 14 bases between. The CDR3 loop spans 15 amino acids. CDR1 and CDR2 (germline): MNHEY, SVGAGI. The CDR3 coding sequence is TGTGCCAGCAGACTCTTTGGTGGAGGCAATCAGCCCCAGCATTTT. The encoded protein is CASRLFGGGNQPQHF.

This clone was recorded a few times. The rearrangement uses TRBV4-3 and TRBJ2-3, with 7 bases that match TRBD1. The CDR3 covers 14 residues. V gave up 3 bases and J gave up 1 base; unmatched junction bases: 1. The germline gives CDR1 LGHNA, CDR2 YSLEER. Here the CDR3 reads CASSQGQRTDTQYF. For the CDR3, the DNA is TGCGCCAGCAGCCAGGGACAGCGCACAGATACGCAGTATTTT.

This chain uses TRBV21-1 with TRBJ2-1; the DNA was not compared with TRBD2, the D call given in the table. TRBV21-1 counts as a pseudogene. This CDR3 has 19 residues. The CDR3 nucleotides read TGTGCCAGCATTAAAACAAATGGCGGCGGGCATAGCTCCTACAATGAGCAGTTCTTC. Protein product: CASIKTNGGGHSSYNEQFF.

This clone was counted a single time. The chain joins TRBV19 to TRBJ1-1; no clear D. Germline values: CDR1 LNHDA, CDR2 SQIVND (reference sequence). This CDR3 has 13 amino acids. The germline V and J ends were trimmed by 4 bases and 5 bases, with 11 bases remaining between them. The DNA for the CDR3 is TGTGCCAGTAGTACCCGGGCGGGGACTGAAGCTTTCTTT. Translating it yields CASSTRAGTEAFF.

The J gene is TRBJ1-1, the V gene TRBV9, with D perhaps matching TRBD1 (6 bases). The germline V gene has CDR1 SGDLS and CDR2 YYNGEE. V dropped 0 bases and J dropped 4 bases, with 13 bases sitting between them. This CDR3 has 15 amino acids. CDR3 DNA: TGTGCCAGCAGCGTAGCGGGGACAACGGGCACTGAAGCTTTCTTT. It yields the protein CASSVAGTTGTEAFF. The full variable domain, with the rest looked up from reference TRBV9 and TRBJ1-1, is DSGVTQTPKHLITATGQRVTLRCSPRSGDLSVYWYQQSLDQGLQFLIQYYNGEERAKGNILERFSAQQFPDLHSELNLSSLELGDSALYFCASSVAGTTGTEAFFGQGTRLTVV.

This rearrangement joins TRBV10-2 to TRBJ2-2, with TRBD2 matching over 10 bases. V was clipped by 7 bases and J by 8 bases; unmatched bases: 7. The CDR3 has 14 residues. In germline, CDR1 is WSHSY, CDR2 SAAADI. CDR3 nucleotide sequence: TGCGCCAGCATTTCTAGCGGGAGAGCTGGGGAGCTGTTTTTT. Protein sequence: CASISSGRAGELFF.

This chain connects TRBV7-3 to TRBJ1-1; D is uncertain. This CDR3 contains 13 residues. Trimming pared 2 bases from V and 2 bases from J, leaving 6 bases between. Germline lookup yields CDR1 SGHTA and CDR2 FQGTGA. CDR3 DNA: TGTGCCAGCAGCTTACAGGCTAACACTGAAGCTTTCTTT. Residues: CASSLQANTEAFF. The complete variable domain, with remaining parts taken from reference TRBV7-3 and TRBJ1-1, reads GAGVSQTPSNKVTEKGKYVELRCDPISGHTALYWYRQSLGQGPEFLIYFQGTGAADDSGLPNDRFFAVRPEGSVSTLKIQRTERGDSAVYLCASSLQANTEAFFGQGTRLTVV.

This chain connects TRBV5-1 to TRBJ2-7; 10 nucleotides match TRBD1. There are 13 residues in the CDR3. V gave up 4 bases and J gave up 5 bases; unmatched junction bases: 3. Looked up from germline, CDR1 is SGHRS and CDR2 is YFSETQ. CDR3 in DNA: TGCGCCAGCAGCGGGACAGGGGCCCACGAGCAGTACTTC. This gives the protein CASSGTGAHEQYF.

The chain has TRBV4-3 and TRBJ2-7; 7 nucleotides line up with TRBD1. V was clipped by 2 bases and J by 3 bases; unmatched bases: 7. Per the germline V gene, CDR1 is LGHNA and CDR2 is YSLEER. The CDR3 has 15 amino acids. CDR3 in amino acids: CASSQSGTERYEQYF. The CDR3 DNA reads as TGCGCCAGCAGCCAATCCGGGACAGAACGCTACGAGCAGTACTTC.

The genes are TRBV7-3 and TRBJ2-7; 8 bases are a match to TRBD1. V lost 5 bases to trimming and J lost 6 bases; unmatched junction nucleotides: 15. The CDR3 has 16 residues. Germline V CDR1 and CDR2: SGHTA, FQGTGA. The CDR3: CASSPGQGFYSGEQYF. The CDR3 DNA is TGTGCCAGCAGCCCAGGACAGGGCTTCTACTCGGGCGAGCAGTACTTC.

This clone turned up a few times. This chain links TRBV18 with TRBJ1-4; D is undetermined. The V end lost 2 bases, the J end lost 5 bases, and 15 bases lay between the germline ends. The CDR3 covers 16 residues. Germline CDR1 KGHSH, CDR2 LQKENI. CDR3 region: CASSPGLSRENEKLFF. The CDR3 DNA reads as TGTGCCAGCTCACCAGGACTGAGTAGGGAGAATGAAAAACTGTTTTTT.